The 30 T cell receptor beta chains below were found in one sample sequenced in a study of blood T cell repertoires in COVID-19. Generated by immunoSEQ multiplex PCR, the TCRdb table keeps only in-frame clones and is missing some. The sample shows around 300,000 clones, over 80% of them seen only once. Sequencing was done on a sample of peripheral blood. These receptors came from a woman in her 50s with COVID-19, enrolled during active disease.

The J gene is TRBJ1-3, the V gene TRBV5-4; D unclear. The CDR3 has 16 amino acids. The germline V gene has CDR1 SGHNT and CDR2 YYREEE (reference sequence). V was clipped by 7 bases and J by 0 bases, with 17 bases between them. This CDR3 reads CASSRGGSSSGNTIYF. CDR3 bases: TGTGCCAGCTCCCGGGGAGGGAGCAGCTCTGGAAACACCATATATTTT. Complete variable domain (other parts from reference TRBV5-4 and TRBJ1-3): ETGVTQSPTHLIKTRGQQVTLRCSSQSGHNTVSWYQQALGQGPQFIFQYYREEENGRGNFPPRFSGLQFPNYSSELNVNALELDDSALYLCASSRGGSSSGNTIYFGEGSWLTVV.

V gene TRBV7-2 combines with J gene TRBJ2-1, with 7 nucleotides matching TRBD1. Germline V gene sequence: CDR1 SGHTA, CDR2 FQGNSA. Trimming took 4 bases from V and 2 from J; bases not matched to a gene: 5. The CDR3 contains 15 residues. The CDR3 sequence is CASSSATGPYNEQFF. Written as DNA, the CDR3 is TGTGCCAGCAGCTCGGCGACAGGGCCCTACAATGAGCAGTTCTTC.

This clone has a single count. The rearrangement links TRBV6-1 to TRBJ2-7; 10 nucleotides agree with TRBD2. CDR1 and CDR2 (germline): MNHNS, SASEGT. Losses at the gene ends were 3 bases for V and 4 bases for J; bases not matched to a gene: 9. The CDR3 consists of 16 residues. The CDR3 loop reads CASSDPVAGGEYEQYF. CDR3 bases: TGTGCCAGCAGTGACCCAGTAGCGGGAGGAGAATACGAGCAGTACTTC.

The chain joins TRBV11-3 to TRBJ2-2; D is perhaps TRBD1 (5 bases). CDR3 size: 15 residues. The germline CDR1 and CDR2 sequences are SGHNT and YENEEA. V was trimmed by 2 bases and J by 1 base, leaving 8 bases between them. CDR3 DNA: TGTGCCAGCAGCTTAAGGGGAAAGAACACCGGGGAGCTGTTTTTT. Translating gives CASSLRGKNTGELFF. Supplemented by reference TRBV11-3 and TRBJ2-2, the full variable domain reads EAGVVQSPRYKIIEKKQPVAFWCNPISGHNTLYWYLQNLGQGPELLIRYENEEAVDDSQLPKDRFSAERLKGVDSTLKIQPAELGDSAVYLCASSLRGKNTGELFFGEGSRLTVL.

Only one count was recorded for this clone. The same CDR3 arises from other DNA sequences in this sample as well. The DNA of the CDR3 is TGTGCCAGCAGCCAGGGACTAGTAACAGATACGCAGTATTTT. This sequence encodes CASSQGLVTDTQYF. V usage is TRBV3-1 (or the pseudogene TRBV3-2) and J usage is TRBJ2-3; 8 nucleotides align to TRBD2. The CDR3 is 14 residues long. V shed 3 bases and J 3 bases; nucleotides not matched to a gene: 2. Germline V gives CDR1 LGHDT, CDR2 YNNKEL (reference sequence).

This clone showed up just a few times. J is TRBJ2-5 and V is TRBV6-5; D is perhaps TRBD1 (6 bases). The germline gives CDR1 MNHEY, CDR2 SVGAGI. The CDR3 sequence is 14 residues long. V was clipped by 7 bases and J by 4 bases, with 16 bases between them. In nucleotides, the CDR3 is TGTGCCAGCACCCGACAGGATGGCCGAGAGACCCAGTACTTC. Amino acid sequence: CASTRQDGRETQYF.

V usage is TRBV7-9 and J usage is TRBJ2-5, with TRBD2 identical over 8 bases. Germline assignment: CDR1 SEHNR and CDR2 FQNEAQ (reference sequence). There are 15 residues in the CDR3. J lost 5 bases, V lost 5 bases, and 10 bases had no gene match. The CDR3 region is CASSARGGGSETQYF. CDR3 coding DNA: TGTGCCAGCAGCGCCCGGGGGGGAGGGTCGGAGACCCAGTACTTC.

The CDR3 protein is CASSLGGVKETQYF. CDR3 nucleotide sequence: TGTGCCAGCAGCTTGGGAGGAGTTAAAGAGACCCAGTACTTC. This sequence joins TRBV5-4 and TRBJ2-5; D is unresolved. Germline values: CDR1 SGHNT, CDR2 YYREEE (reference sequence). V lost 0 bases and J lost 3, with 9 bases in between. The CDR3 length is 14 residues.

This clone has only one observation. J is TRBJ2-1 and V is TRBV5-1, with 8 nucleotides matching TRBD2. V trimming: 2 bases; J trimming: 3 bases; junction bases outside the gene matches: 4. Germline loops: CDR1 SGHRS, CDR2 YFSETQ. The CDR3 runs 15 residues. For the CDR3, the DNA is TGCGCCAGCAGCTTCATAGCGGGATTCTACAATGAGCAGTTCTTC. Protein product: CASSFIAGFYNEQFF.

The chain carries TRBV21-1 and TRBJ1-1; whether TRBD1, the table's D call, matches the DNA was not checked. TRBV21-1 is a documented pseudogene. This CDR3 has 14 amino acids. CDR3 sequence reads: CASTPDRAKTEAFF. The CDR3 DNA sequence: TGTGCCAGCACCCCGGACAGGGCAAAGACTGAAGCTTTCTTT.

This sequence joins TRBV5-1 and TRBJ2-3; 7 bases are shared with TRBD2. V lost 5 bases and J lost 7; bases outside the gene matches: 4. Per the germline V gene, CDR1 is SGHRS and CDR2 is YFSETQ. The CDR3 spans 12 residues. CDR3 bases: TGCGCCAGCAGATACGGGACTAATACGCAGTATTTT. Translation gives CASRYGTNTQYF.

The chain is built from TRBV7-2 and TRBJ2-1; TRBD2 matches 11 bases. The CDR3 is made up of 16 amino acids. Germline trimming cut 4 bases from V and 9 bases from J; bases unmatched to any gene: 11. The germline V gene encodes CDR1 SGHTA and CDR2 FQGNSA. The CDR3 DNA sequence: TGTGCCAGCAGCTCCCCGCTAGCGGGAGGCCGAGGTGAGCAGTTCTTC. This gives the protein CASSSPLAGGRGEQFF.

This clone is a singleton in its sample. The chain couples TRBV19 to TRBJ2-1, with TRBD2 identical over 7 bases. J gave up 3 bases and V 8 bases, and 7 bases lay outside the gene matches. The germline CDR1 and CDR2 sequences are LNHDA and SQIVND (reference sequence). The CDR3 loop spans 14 amino acids. In DNA form, the CDR3 reads TGTGCCAGTCGGCTAGCGGTGGGCTACAATGAGCAGTTCTTC. Protein: CASRLAVGYNEQFF.

In its sample, this clone was seen a few times. This chain joins TRBV28 and TRBJ1-5; D call uncertain. Germline V CDR1 and CDR2: MDHEN, SYDVKM. The length of the CDR3 is 13 residues. The V gene lost 4 bases and the J gene lost 9 bases, with 13 bases spanning the gap. The CDR3 loop reads CASSYEERRPQHF. Here the CDR3 DNA reads TGTGCCAGCAGTTACGAGGAGAGGAGGCCCCAGCATTTT.

The chain recombines TRBV20-1 with TRBJ2-1; possibly TRBD2 for D (5 bases). The V gene lost 3 bases and the J gene lost 7 bases, with 10 bases spanning the gap. Germline CDR1 is DFQATT and CDR2 is SNEGSKA (reference sequence). The CDR3 length is 12 residues. The CDR3 nucleotides are TGCAGTGCTAGTTTCGGGAAGAATGAGCAGTTCTTC. It specifies CSASFGKNEQFF.

This clone was observed a few times. The chain combines TRBV10-3 with TRBJ2-2, with D tentatively TRBD1 (6 bases). Trimming took 6 bases from V and 8 from J, leaving 19 bases between them. CDR1 is ENHRY and CDR2 is SYGVKD in the germline V gene. This CDR3 contains 15 residues. The CDR3 nucleotides read TGTGCCATCAGGGGATCTAAGGGGGTCATTGGGGAGCTGTTTTTT. It encodes CAIRGSKGVIGELFF.

This chain links TRBV7-2 with TRBJ2-1; 7 bases match TRBD1. The CDR3 is made up of 14 amino acids. V lost 5 bases, J lost 1 base, and 2 bases stayed unmatched. Germline CDR1 is SGHTA and CDR2 is FQGNSA. In nucleotides, the CDR3 is TGTGCCAGCAGCAAGGGGGCGTCCTACAATGAGCAGTTCTTC. Translating it yields CASSKGASYNEQFF.

The chain links TRBV14 to TRBJ1-2; D is perhaps TRBD1 (5 bases). Germline V gene sequence: CDR1 SGHDN, CDR2 FVKESK. This CDR3 comprises 15 residues. Trimming shortened V by 0 bases and J by 9 bases, and 17 bases separated the two germline ends. CDR3: CASSQDYSAGSRYTF. CDR3 DNA sequence: TGTGCCAGCAGCCAAGATTATTCAGCAGGGTCGCGCTACACCTTC.

V usage is TRBV5-4 and J usage is TRBJ2-7, with TRBD1 matching 8 bases. Germline V lookup: CDR1 SGHNT, CDR2 YYREEE (reference sequence). This CDR3 is 14 amino acids long. V was pared by 4 bases and J by 3 bases, with 6 bases of the junction left unmatched. The chain's CDR3 is CASSPDRESYEQYF. DNA of the CDR3: TGTGCCAGCAGCCCGGACAGGGAGAGCTACGAGCAGTACTTC. The variable domain in full, completed from reference TRBV5-4 and TRBJ2-7, reads ETGVTQSPTHLIKTRGQQVTLRCSSQSGHNTVSWYQQALGQGPQFIFQYYREEENGRGNFPPRFSGLQFPNYSSELNVNALELDDSALYLCASSPDRESYEQYFGPGTRLTVT.

The CDR3 DNA is TGCAGCGCTCCAGCGGGAGGGGACACCGGGGAGCTGTTTTTT. It is translated as CSAPAGGDTGELFF. The chain links TRBV29-1 to TRBJ2-2; 10 bases line up with TRBD2. Germline loops: CDR1 SQVTM, CDR2 ANQGSEA. The trim removed 7 bases at V and 3 bases at J, leaving 5 bases unmatched. This CDR3 spans 14 amino acids.

The chain joins TRBV9 to TRBJ1-6; D call uncertain. CDR1 SGDLS and CDR2 YYNGEE come from the germline V gene. This CDR3 comprises 13 residues. With 3 bases removed from V and 10 bases from J, the gap between germline ends came to 11 bases. This CDR3 is CASSGVLRSPLHF. CDR3 DNA sequence: TGTGCCAGCAGCGGGGTGTTGAGGTCACCCCTCCACTTT.

This clone was recorded once. V is TRBV2 and J is TRBJ1-1; D unclear. Germline V gene data show CDR1 as SNHLY and CDR2 as FYNNEI. The germline V and J ends were trimmed by 6 bases and 4 bases, with 15 bases remaining between them. CDR3 length equals 14 residues. CDR3 region: CASSIALFGTEAFF. DNA of the CDR3: TGTGCCAGCAGCATAGCGTTATTCGGCACTGAAGCTTTCTTT.

The chain is built from TRBV6-6 and TRBJ1-5, with D possibly matching TRBD1 (6 bases). The length of the CDR3 is 14 residues. The germline V gene encodes CDR1 MNHNY and CDR2 SVGAGI (reference sequence). V dropped 4 bases and J dropped 5 bases, with 12 bases sitting between them. The CDR3 nucleotides are TGTGCCAGCAGTTTCCTGACAGGACATCAGCCCCAGCATTTT. This sequence encodes CASSFLTGHQPQHF.

The chain employs TRBV24-1 and TRBJ2-2; tentatively, D is TRBD1 (6 bases). In germline, CDR1 is KGHDR, CDR2 SFDVKD. The ends were cut back, 7 bases at V and 4 bases at J, with 9 bases in the middle. This CDR3 comprises 13 residues. The CDR3 nucleotides are TGTGCCACCAGGGGACAAACCACCGGGGAGCTGTTTTTT. Its protein product is CATRGQTTGELFF.

This chain connects TRBV18 to TRBJ1-2; TRBD1 matches at 7 bases. This CDR3 contains 13 residues. J was trimmed by 8 bases and V by 2 bases; bases with no gene match: 5. CDR1 and CDR2 (germline): KGHSH, LQKENI. CDR3 coding DNA: TGTGCCAGCTCACCAGAACAGGGGAAGGGCTACACCTTC. Translation gives CASSPEQGKGYTF. Full variable domain (outside the CDR3, taken from reference TRBV18 and TRBJ1-2): NAGVMQNPRHLVRRRGQEARLRCSPMKGHSHVYWYRQLPEEGLKFMVYLQKENIIDESGMPKERFSAEFPKEGPSILRIQQVVRGDSAAYFCASSPEQGKGYTFGSGTRLTVV.

In DNA, the CDR3 is TGTGCCAGCTCAATCGGCCTAGCGACCTACAATGAGCAGTTCTTC. It translates to CASSIGLATYNEQFF. The chain recombines TRBV18 with TRBJ2-1; possibly TRBD2 for D (6 bases). Germline lookup yields CDR1 KGHSH and CDR2 LQKENI. V shed 5 bases and J shed 2 bases, with 13 bases lying between them. The CDR3 has 15 residues.

The rearrangement links TRBV19 to TRBJ1-6, with 7 bases fitting TRBD1. Per germline, CDR1 LNHDA and CDR2 SQIVND (reference sequence). The CDR3 contains 15 residues. Germline trimming cut 3 bases from V and 7 bases from J; bases unmatched to any gene: 6. The CDR3 loop reads CASSIQQGSNSPLHF. The CDR3 bases are TGTGCCAGTAGTATCCAACAGGGGAGCAATTCACCCCTCCACTTT.

The chain recombines TRBV7-2 with TRBJ2-3; 10 nucleotides align to TRBD2. In germline, CDR1 is SGHTA, CDR2 FQGNSA. The V segment lost 4 bases and the J segment 5 bases; nucleotides outside the gene matches: 9. The CDR3 spans 16 residues. This CDR3 is CASSSWTSGAVDTQYF. The CDR3 nucleotides read TGTGCCAGCAGCTCCTGGACTAGCGGTGCCGTAGATACGCAGTATTTT. The whole variable domain, filled in from reference TRBV7-2 and TRBJ2-3, reads GAGVSQSPSNKVTEKGKDVELRCDPISGHTALYWYRQSLGQGLEFLIYFQGNSAPDKSGLPSDRFSAERTGGSVSTLTIQRTQQEDSAVYLCASSSWTSGAVDTQYFGPGTRLTVL.

The chain recombines TRBV5-4 with TRBJ1-6; D remains ambiguous. With 0 bases removed from V and 7 bases from J, the gap between germline ends came to 11 bases. Germline values: CDR1 SGHNT, CDR2 YYREEE (reference sequence). The CDR3 loop spans 15 amino acids. For the CDR3, the DNA is TGTGCCAGCAGCTTGGCCGCTCAGAAAAATTCACCCCTCCACTTT. Amino acid sequence: CASSLAAQKNSPLHF.

This clone was recorded only once. The V and J genes are TRBV5-1 and TRBJ2-3; the match to TRBD2 covers 8 bases. Germline V CDR1 and CDR2: SGHRS, YFSETQ. V gave up 6 bases and J gave up 2 bases; unmatched junction bases: 5. The CDR3 has 14 amino acids. Here the CDR3 reads CASKGGRITDTQYF. DNA for the CDR3: TGCGCCAGCAAGGGCGGGAGGATCACAGATACGCAGTATTTT.